These 21 T cell receptor beta chains share one sample of origin, sequenced in a study of Ad26.COV2.S vaccination and SARS-CoV-2 variants. Produced via immunoSEQ multiplex PCR; TCRdb's table is partial and in-frame only. The table records about 680,000 clones, roughly nine tenths of them present only once. The treatment here: about 20 received Ad26.COV2.S at low or high dose, single or two shots; about 5 received placebo; per-sample allocation not given. It was on day 63 after the first vaccine or placebo injection that samples were taken. The source material was peripheral blood, sampled in a trial of Ad26.COV2.S vaccine versus placebo. Receptors originate from a person between 18 and 60 years old who received the Ad26.COV2.S COVID-19 vaccine or a placebo.

The CDR3 DNA follows: TGTGCCAGCTCACCACCTGGCGGGAGGGGGCCATACGAGCAGTACTTC. Its translation: CASSPPGGRGPYEQYF. J is TRBJ2-7 and V is TRBV18, with 9 positions matching TRBD2. The CDR3 contains 16 residues. Losses at the gene ends were 0 bases for V and 4 bases for J; bases not matched to a gene: 7. In germline, CDR1 is KGHSH, CDR2 LQKENI.

As concerns this clone: This sample includes further DNA sequences coding for the same CDR3. This sequence joins TRBV5-1 and TRBJ2-1; TRBD1 is a possible D gene (5 bases). The CDR3 loop spans 15 amino acids. The germline gives CDR1 SGHRS, CDR2 YFSETQ. V was clipped by 2 bases and J by 0 bases, with 9 bases between them. The CDR3 coding sequence is TGCGCCAGCAGCTTTCAGGGTAGCTCCTACAATGAGCAGTTCTTC. It codes for CASSFQGSSYNEQFF.

This clone appeared once. The V call is TRBV18, the J call TRBJ2-3; 8 bases fit TRBD2. This CDR3 region has 18 residues. Germline CDR1 is KGHSH and CDR2 is LQKENI. Trimming at V came to 4 bases and at J to 0 bases, leaving 12 bases not matched to a gene. The CDR3 loop is CASSRLPLAGSSTDTQYF. In nucleotides, the CDR3 is TGTGCCAGCTCACGCTTACCGTTAGCGGGATCTAGCACAGATACGCAGTATTTT.

The rearrangement links TRBV7-2 to TRBJ1-1; TRBD1 might be the D (5 bases). The CDR3 length is 14 residues. The germline V gene has CDR1 SGHTA and CDR2 FQGNSA. Between the trimmed V and J ends, which lost 4 bases and 1 base, there was a span of 10 bases. The CDR3 bases are TGTGCCAGCAGCTGGGAGACAGCGAACACTGAAGCTTTCTTT. This translates into CASSWETANTEAFF.

V gene TRBV11-3 combines with J gene TRBJ2-2, with D perhaps being TRBD1 or TRBD2 (5 bases each). The length of the CDR3 is 15 residues. Trimming removed 5 bases at V and 7 bases at J, with 17 bases between. Germline V gene data show CDR1 as SGHNT and CDR2 as YENEEA. The CDR3 is CASSPRGRAGGELFF. CDR3 sequence (DNA): TGTGCCAGCAGCCCCCGGGGCAGGGCTGGCGGGGAGCTGTTTTTT.

This clone was seen a handful of times. CDR3 amino acids: CASSQQGDTEAFF. The CDR3 coding sequence is TGTGCCAGCAGCCAACAAGGAGACACTGAAGCTTTCTTT. The V call is TRBV14, the J call TRBJ1-1; D is undetermined. V gave up 2 bases and J gave up 3 bases, with 7 bases separating them. Germline assignment: CDR1 SGHDN and CDR2 FVKESK. The CDR3 totals 13 residues.

The chain couples TRBV2 to TRBJ2-2; D may correspond to TRBD1 or TRBD2 (5 bases each). The CDR3 totals 16 residues. V was shortened by 7 bases and J by 0 bases, with 15 bases between the two germline ends. Germline V CDR1 and CDR2: SNHLY, FYNNEI. CDR3 sequence: CASIRDGIANTGELFF. Here the CDR3 DNA reads TGTGCCAGCATTCGGGACGGAATCGCGAACACCGGGGAGCTGTTTTTT.

The gene calls are TRBV10-3 and TRBJ1-3, with no clear D. The germline V and J ends were trimmed by 0 bases and 0 bases, with 6 bases remaining between them. CDR1 and CDR2 (germline): ENHRY, SYGVKD. CDR3 size: 15 residues. Written as DNA, the CDR3 is TGTGCCATCAGTGAGTCGGAGGGCTCTGGAAACACCATATATTTT. Protein: CAISESEGSGNTIYF.

The gene calls are TRBV5-1 and TRBJ1-4; D is ambiguous. Trimming left V 0 bases short and J 5 bases short, with 14 bases between. This CDR3 region has 16 residues. The germline V gene encodes CDR1 SGHRS and CDR2 YFSETQ. The CDR3 DNA follows: TGCGCCAGCAGCTTGGAGTCCGCAGGAGAAAATGAAAAACTGTTTTTT. This codes for CASSLESAGENEKLFF.

The chain uses TRBV3-1 (or the pseudogene TRBV3-2) and TRBJ2-5; D uncertain. Germline V gene lookup returns CDR1 LGHDT and CDR2 YNNKEL (reference sequence). V shed 2 bases and J shed 2 bases, with 12 bases lying between them. This CDR3 region has 15 residues. The CDR3 region is CASSQRRGLQETQYF. For the CDR3, the DNA is TGTGCCAGCAGCCAACGGCGCGGCCTGCAAGAGACCCAGTACTTC.

The chain uses TRBV27 and TRBJ2-7; D possibly corresponds to TRBD2 (5 bases). Trimming stripped 3 bases from V and 2 bases from J, with 8 bases between. The CDR3 contains 13 residues. Germline V CDR1 and CDR2: MNHEY, SMNVEV (reference sequence). CDR3 amino acids: CASSFVGAYEQYF. The CDR3 bases are TGTGCCAGCAGTTTCGTCGGGGCCTACGAGCAGTACTTC.

This clone was counted a few times. The chain couples TRBV2 to TRBJ1-2, with D possibly matching TRBD1 (5 bases). CDR1 and CDR2 from the germline V gene are SNHLY and FYNNEI. V shed 4 bases and J shed 3 bases, with 15 bases lying between them. The CDR3 totals 15 residues. This CDR3 is CASSVGTSRDYGYTF. CDR3 nucleotide sequence: TGTGCCAGCAGTGTTGGGACGTCACGAGACTATGGCTACACCTTC.

A single count supports this clone. This sequence joins TRBV29-1 and TRBJ1-4; no definite D call. Deletions cut 4 bases from V and 7 bases from J, with 10 bases between. CDR1 SQVTM and CDR2 ANQGSEA come from the germline V gene. This CDR3 is 12 amino acids long. The CDR3 DNA is TGCAGCGTTGTGGGAAGGAGTGAAAAACTGTTTTTT. This sequence encodes CSVVGRSEKLFF.

The chain couples TRBV5-1 to TRBJ2-7, with 8 positions matching TRBD2. The length of the CDR3 is 14 residues. Germline V gene data show CDR1 as SGHRS and CDR2 as YFSETQ. Trimming cost V 4 bases and J 7 bases; bases outside gene matches: 10. The CDR3 is CASSLLGLAGEQYF. DNA for the CDR3: TGCGCCAGCAGCCTCCTCGGACTAGCAGGGGAGCAGTACTTC.

This chain connects TRBV7-2 to TRBJ1-5, with 10 bases that match TRBD1. Per the germline V gene, CDR1 is SGHTA and CDR2 is FQGNSA. The CDR3 has 14 residues. V lost 4 bases, J lost 9 bases, and 6 bases stayed unmatched. DNA of the CDR3: TGTGCCAGCAGCTACGACAGGGGGCAAGGGCCCCAGCATTTT. As protein: CASSYDRGQGPQHF.

The chain couples TRBV12-3 or TRBV12-4 to TRBJ2-7, with TRBD2 identical over 10 bases. V lost 6 bases and J lost 5; bases outside the gene matches: 4. The CDR3 covers 13 residues. The CDR3 nucleotides read TGTGCCAGCAGCCTAGCGGGAGTTCACGAGCAGTACTTC. It encodes CASSLAGVHEQYF.

The gene calls are TRBV12-5 and TRBJ2-2, with 8 bases that match TRBD2. The CDR3 contains 13 residues. CDR1 is LGHNT, CDR2 FRNRAP, per germline. CDR3 sequence: CASSGGNTGELFF. CDR3 in DNA: TGTGCCTCCAGCGGGGGGAACACCGGGGAGCTGTTTTTT.

With regard to this clone: Within the sample, other DNA sequences also encode this same CDR3. The chain employs TRBV6-5 and TRBJ2-7, with D uncertain. Germline assignment: CDR1 MNHEY and CDR2 SVGAGI. The CDR3 length is 14 residues. The V end was cut by 0 bases, the J end by 3 bases, with 9 bases between. CDR3 loop: CASSYSTPDYEQYF. CDR3 DNA: TGTGCCAGCAGTTACTCGACCCCAGACTACGAGCAGTACTTC.

V usage is TRBV18 and J usage is TRBJ2-1; D is undetermined. Germline loops: CDR1 KGHSH, CDR2 LQKENI. With 3 bases removed from V and 3 bases from J, the gap between germline ends came to 12 bases. CDR3 length: 15 residues. In DNA form, the CDR3 reads TGTGCCAGCTCACCGAGCTTAGCTCACTACAATGAGCAGTTCTTC. Amino acids: CASSPSLAHYNEQFF.

Concerning this clone: Other DNA sequences in the same sample also yield this CDR3. V is TRBV7-2 and J is TRBJ2-7; D is unresolved. This CDR3 contains 14 residues. Germline loops: CDR1 SGHTA, CDR2 FQGNSA. V shed 4 bases and J shed 0 bases, with 10 bases lying between them. The CDR3 DNA reads TGTGCCAGCAGCTCGACCCCGGGCTCCTACGAGCAGTACTTC. Its translation: CASSSTPGSYEQYF.

The rearrangement joins TRBV19 to TRBJ2-2; 9 nucleotides agree with TRBD1. The ends lost 5 bases at V and 5 bases at J; junction bases unmatched: 12. The CDR3 extends over 17 amino acids. Germline V lookup: CDR1 LNHDA, CDR2 SQIVND (reference sequence). The CDR3 region has the DNA TGTGCCAGTAGTGGGATTGCCTCGACAGGGGGGACCGGGGAGCTGTTTTTT. As protein: CASSGIASTGGTGELFF.